This is a list of T cell receptor beta chains from one sample in a study of T cell responses to AZD1222 COVID-19 vaccine. Produced via immunoSEQ multiplex PCR; TCRdb's table is partial and in-frame only. Here the sample spans fewer than 150,000 clones, 88% being singletons. The source material was peripheral blood, sampled 28 days after the second AZD1222 dose. Receptors were obtained from an adult who received the AZD1222 COVID-19 vaccine. The CDR3 runs from the conserved cysteine through the conserved F or W. A D gene is named only where the DNA matches it firmly. Not every row has a clone size; where given, it reads once, few, many or a size class.

d_gene	j_gene	v_gene	abundance	CDR3nt	CDR3aa
TRBD1	TRBJ1-2	TRBV28	NA	TGTGCCAGCAGCCTCCGGGACAGGGGGGAGGGCTACACCTTC	CASSLRDRGEGYTF
NA	TRBJ2-3	TRBV27	NA	TGTGCCAGCAGTTTAGGGACAGATACGCAGTATTTT	CASSLGTDTQYF
TRBD2	TRBJ2-3	TRBV19	NA	TGTGCCAGTAGTATAGATCTGCGGGGGGAGGCAGATACGCAGTATTTT	CASSIDLRGEADTQYF
NA	TRBJ2-2	TRBV19	NA	TGTGCCAGTAGTATAGGGGGCACCGGGGAGCTGTTTTTT	CASSIGGTGELFF
TRBD1	TRBJ1-4	TRBV29-1	few	TGCAGCGTCGCCTTCAGGGGGAAAGAAAAACTGTTTTTT	CSVAFRGKEKLFF
NA	TRBJ1-1	TRBV10-2	once	TGCGCCAGCCGTACCGAGACCCCCGCAACTGAAGCTTTCTTT	CASRTETPATEAFF
TRBD2	TRBJ2-4	TRBV4-3	NA	TGCGCCAGCAGCCAAGAGGGGCTGGGGGGGGACATTCAGTACTTC	CASSQEGLGGDIQYF
TRBD2	TRBJ2-1	TRBV11-2	few	TGTGCCAGCAGCTCCTATAGCGGGAACTCCTACAATGAGCAGTTCTTC	CASSSYSGNSYNEQFF
NA	TRBJ2-1	TRBV6-2/TRBV6-3	NA	TGTGCCAGCAGTTACAAAGTCAGGGCGGCCCTCTACAATGAGCAGTTCTTC	CASSYKVRAALYNEQFF
TRBD2	TRBJ2-1	TRBV25-1	NA	TGTGCCAGCAGTCCAGCCGGGACTAGCGGCTACAATGAGCAGTTCTTC	CASSPAGTSGYNEQFF
NA	TRBJ1-3	TRBV7-9	NA	TGTGCCAGCAGCTTTTTCTCTGGAAACACCATATATTTT	CASSFFSGNTIYF
NA	TRBJ2-7	TRBV18	NA	TGTGCCAGCTCAAGGGAGAAAGGCCCGGCCTACGAGCAGTACTTC	CASSREKGPAYEQYF
NA	TRBJ1-1	TRBV7-3	NA	TGTGCCAGCAGCTTAAATCCGGGGGCTCGTACTGAAGCTTTCTTT	CASSLNPGARTEAFF
TRBD1	TRBJ2-3	TRBV5-8	NA	TGTGCCAGCAGCTGGGGGACAGGGCGGACCACAGATACGCAGTATTTT	CASSWGTGRTTDTQYF
NA	TRBJ1-2	TRBV12-3/TRBV12-4	NA	TGTGCCAGCAGTTTCGGAGCGAGCTATGGCTACACCTTC	CASSFGASYGYTF
NA	TRBJ1-6	TRBV5-8	NA	TGTGCCAGCAGCCGACAGTCCTTCGGTAATTCACCCCTCCACTTT	CASSRQSFGNSPLHF
TRBD1	TRBJ1-5	TRBV27	NA	TGTGCCAGCAGTCAGGGACAGGGGGATCAGCCCCAGCATTTT	CASSQGQGDQPQHF
TRBD1	TRBJ2-7	TRBV6-5	NA	TGTGCCAGCAGTAACCATGGACAGGTCTACGAGCAGTACTTC	CASSNHGQVYEQYF